The present T cell receptor (beta chain) was sequenced within a study of blood T cell repertoires in COVID-19. Germline CDR1 and CDR2: GTSNPN and SVGIG (reference sequence). V dropped 3 bases and J dropped 3; count of bases not matched to a gene: 8. This CDR3 has 15 amino acids. Original handling: It was from reference gene primer amplification that nucleated cell counts were estimated. The protocol was immunoSEQ multiplex PCR, while the TCRdb copy is restricted to in-frame clones and leaves out a portion. V and J calls and clone size are as listed in that table; D and trimming were resolved from the DNA. The profile shows approximately 500,000 clones, around 87% of them singletons.

The gene calls are TRBV30 and TRBJ1-2; TRBD1 aligns across 9 bases. The sequencing input was PBMCs or T cells enriched from blood (not recorded which). The receptor comes from a middle-aged woman who had recovered from COVID-19. CDR3: CAWSTNRGQDYGYTF. The DNA of the CDR3 is TGTGCCTGGAGCACCAACAGGGGGCAAGACTATGGCTACACCTTC.